This T cell receptor beta chain was sequenced in a study of blood T cell repertoires in COVID-19. Study summary: T cells, B-cell-depleted T cells, or PBMCs provided the cDNA or gDNA that served as material.

Original processing notes: Estimation of nucleated cell counts was performed using reference gene primer amplification. Here immunoSEQ multiplex PCR was the method, and the copy in TCRdb shows in-frame clones only, minus some. V, J and clone size were drawn from that table, and D and trimming were deduced from the DNA. The sample shows 170,000 or so clones, 70% to 90% of them seen only once. V gave up 1 base and J gave up 4 bases, with 5 bases separating them. Germline V gene lookup returns CDR1 SEHNR and CDR2 FQNEAQ (reference sequence). The CDR3 consists of 13 residues. The sequenced sample consisted of peripheral blood. The chain recombines TRBV7-9 with TRBJ2-1; D ambiguous. The source is a man between 60 and 75 years old with COVID-19, enrolled during active disease. CDR3 loop: CASSLDPYNEQFF. CDR3 bases: TGTGCCAGCAGCTTAGATCCTTACAATGAGCAGTTCTTC.